The clone carrying this T cell receptor beta chain was detected a few times. The antigen remains unidentified. Ophthalmopathy patients all had a Clinical Activity Score of at least 3, a NOSPECS grade of at least 4 and disease under 3 months old. This CDR3 comprises 14 residues. The V end lost 3 bases, the J end lost 4 bases, and 12 bases lay between the germline ends. The data originate from a study of T cells in Graves' hyperthyroidism and ophthalmopathy. The study, taken as a whole, reports: A 13 V-J model separated ophthalmopathy from stable hyperthyroidism.

TCR beta CDR3 sequences were amplified from RNA transcripts. A first-round RT-PCR of the TCR CDR3 used the HTBI primer set. One entry per CDR3 protein results from TCRdb running MiXCR on the multiplex PCR reads. The sample contains about half a million distinct CDR3 sequences, 15% to 20% of which appear only once. The receptor's source is a man aged 40-49 years with Graves' ophthalmopathy. Sequencing was carried out using blood. This chain connects TRBV12-3 or TRBV12-4 to TRBJ1-2; no reliable D call. The chain's CDR3 is CASSLWAGIYGYTF. CDR3 DNA: TGTGCCAGCAGTTTGTGGGCAGGTATCTATGGCTACACCTTC.